These T cell receptor beta chains were read from a single sample in a study of immune heterogeneity within non-small cell lung tumors. TCRdb reprocessed the multiplex PCR reads via MiXCR and lists one record per CDR3 protein. This sample yields around 5,000 distinct CDR3 sequences, of which about 33% are seen a single time; around a fifth belongs to the top ten. The specimen sequenced was lung tumor tissue. The receptors were sampled from a woman between 50 and 59 years old with non-small cell lung cancer. CDR3s include the opening cysteine and the closing phenylalanine or tryptophan. A D gene is named only where the DNA matches it firmly. For some rows the clone size is stated as once, few or many, or as a class when expanded; others skip it.

clone_size,j_call,d_call,v_call,cdr3_nt,cdr3_aa
medium-sized,TRBJ1-6,NA,TRBV12-3/TRBV12-4,TGTGCCAGCTTAAAGGCCAAGGGAACTTTGTTTTCACCCCTCCACTTT,CASLKAKGTLFSPLHF
few,TRBJ2-7,NA,TRBV28,TGTGCCAGCCACACCCAGGATGAGCAGTACTTC,CASHTQDEQYF
medium-sized,TRBJ1-1,TRBD1,TRBV28,TGTGCCAGTACGACAGGGGTTAACACTGAAGCTTTCTTT,CASTTGVNTEAFF
NA,TRBJ1-4,NA,TRBV4-1,TGCGCCAGCATCCAAGAGCTTATGCCAGTTAATGAAAAACTGTTTTTT,CASIQELMPVNEKLFF
NA,TRBJ1-5,TRBD1,TRBV28,TGTGCCAGCAGTTTGGGACAGGGGGCTCGATTGAGTCAGCCCCAGCATTTT,CASSLGQGARLSQPQHF
medium-sized,TRBJ1-5,NA,TRBV6-1,TGTGCCAGCAGTTCCCAGAGTCAGCCCCAGCATTTT,CASSSQSQPQHF
once,TRBJ2-1,NA,TRBV5-4,TGTGCCAGCAGGGGGCGGGAACGAACTCCGGGTGATGAGCAGTTCTTC,CASRGRERTPGDEQFF
NA,TRBJ2-1,TRBD2,TRBV11-3,TGTGCCAGCAGCTTAGTGGGGATGGCGGGGGGGCTGTACAATGAGCAGTTCTTC,CASSLVGMAGGLYNEQFF
NA,TRBJ2-3,TRBD2,TRBV3-1,TGTTCCAGCAGCCGTCTCGAAGCGGGAGGGGGGACAGATACGCAGTATTTT,CSSSRLEAGGGTDTQYF
NA,TRBJ1-3,NA,TRBV28,TGTGCCAGCAGTACAATCGTCCCGAGACACCGAATTTACTCTGGAAACACCATATATTTT,CASSTIVPRHRIYSGNTIYF
NA,TRBJ2-1,TRBD1,TRBV19,TGTGCCAGTAGTAAAGGGACAGGGTTCGTCGATGAGCAGTTCTTC,CASSKGTGFVDEQFF
medium-sized,TRBJ2-5,NA,TRBV28,TGTGCCAGCAGTTTGTTGCTAGAGACCCAGTACTTC,CASSLLLETQYF